The 17 T cell receptor beta chains below come from one sample, sequenced in a study of cytotoxic CD8 clonotypes in ibrutinib-treated CLL. Sequenced by immunoSEQ multiplex PCR; TCRdb stores in-frame clones only, minus some. The sample shows approximately 340,000 clones, over 60% of them seen only once. This specimen consisted of PBMCs, obtained after 36 months of ibrutinib treatment. The receptors here all came from a human donor with chronic lymphocytic leukemia.

The CDR3 nucleotides are TGTGCCAGCAGTTACTCCCCTCCTGGGGTCTATGGCTACACCTTC. Translation gives CASSYSPPGVYGYTF. The chain has TRBV6-5 and TRBJ1-2; no reliable D call. Germline V gene data show CDR1 as MNHEY and CDR2 as SVGAGI. The ends were cut back, 0 bases at V and 4 bases at J, with 12 bases in the middle. CDR3 length equals 15 residues.

The gene calls are TRBV5-1 and TRBJ2-7, with D possibly TRBD1 on 5 matching bases. V gave up 1 base and J gave up 3 bases, with 11 bases separating them. Germline V gene data show CDR1 as SGHRS and CDR2 as YFSETQ. There are 14 residues in the CDR3. The CDR3: CASSLPGHHYEQYF. CDR3 DNA: TGCGCCAGCAGCTTGCCCGGACACCACTACGAGCAGTACTTC.

The genes are TRBV29-1 and TRBJ1-2; TRBD1 is a possible D gene (6 bases). Between the trimmed V and J ends, which lost 7 bases and 2 bases, there was a span of 14 bases. Germline CDR1 SQVTM, CDR2 ANQGSEA. The CDR3 is made up of 13 amino acids. The CDR3 is CSAYRTANYGYTF. CDR3 nucleotide sequence: TGCAGCGCATACCGGACAGCCAACTATGGCTACACCTTC.

This chain links TRBV5-1 with TRBJ1-5; the D gene is possibly TRBD1 (6 bases). The germline V gene has CDR1 SGHRS and CDR2 YFSETQ. Trimming removed 2 bases from V and 7 bases from J, with 13 bases in between. This CDR3 contains 14 residues. The CDR3 here is CASSLSGGRQPQHF. DNA for the CDR3: TGCGCCAGCAGCTTATCTGGGGGCCGACAGCCCCAGCATTTT.

The chain has TRBV20-1 and TRBJ1-4; a possible D gene is TRBD1 (6 bases). There are 11 residues in the CDR3. Trimming shortened V by 5 bases and J by 10 bases, and 11 bases separated the two germline ends. Looked up from germline, CDR1 is DFQATT and CDR2 is SNEGSKA (reference sequence). The CDR3 DNA reads TGCAGTGCTGCTCGAGGGGGAAAACTGTTTTTT. Its translation: CSAARGGKLFF.

The chain carries TRBV2 and TRBJ2-1; D is undetermined. The CDR3 is 12 amino acids. V lost 2 bases and J lost 10, with 9 bases in between. CDR1 and CDR2 (germline): SNHLY, FYNNEI. For the CDR3, the DNA is TGTGCCAGCAGTGAACGAGGACGCGAGCAGTTCTTC. It encodes CASSERGREQFF. The full variable domain, with the rest looked up from reference TRBV2 and TRBJ2-1, is EPEVTQTPSHQVTQMGQEVILRCVPISNHLYFYWYRQILGQKVEFLVSFYNNEISEKSEIFDDQFSVERPDGSNFTLKIRSTKLEDSAMYFCASSERGREQFFGPGTRLTVL.

The table lists this clone with a few counts. CDR3 in amino acids: CASSVYVANTEAFF. DNA for the CDR3: TGTGCCAGCAGCGTATACGTAGCCAACACTGAAGCTTTCTTT. V and J are TRBV9 and TRBJ1-1; D remains unclear. Germline-derived CDR1 and CDR2 are SGDLS and YYNGEE. Trimming cost V 1 base and J 2 bases, with 9 bases left between them. The CDR3 is 14 residues long.

The chain employs TRBV5-4 and TRBJ1-2; 12 nucleotides agree with TRBD1. V shed 3 bases, J shed 6 bases, and the junction held 6 bases outside the gene matches. Germline V gives CDR1 SGHNT, CDR2 YYREEE (reference sequence). The CDR3 contains 15 residues. DNA for the CDR3: TGTGCCAGCAGCTCGGCGGGACAGGGGGCTCATGGCTACACCTTC. It encodes CASSSAGQGAHGYTF.

The chain is built from TRBV5-6 and TRBJ1-1; TRBD1 is a possible D gene (5 bases). CDR3 length: 15 residues. Germline CDR1 is SGHDT and CDR2 is YYEEEE. Deletions cut 3 bases from V and 5 bases from J, with 17 bases between. CDR3 residues: CASSSDETWGTEAFF. CDR3 sequence (DNA): TGTGCCAGCAGCTCCGACGAGACTTGGGGGACTGAAGCTTTCTTT.

This sequence joins TRBV6-5 and TRBJ2-7, with D unresolved. From germline, CDR1 is MNHEY and CDR2 SVGAGI. CDR3 length: 15 residues. Trimming stripped 2 bases from V and 2 bases from J, with 13 bases between. The CDR3 region is CASSYGFPPTYEQYF. CDR3 DNA: TGTGCCAGCAGTTACGGGTTTCCCCCCACCTACGAGCAGTACTTC.

Written as DNA, the CDR3 is TGTGCCAGCAGTTTATGGGGCACTGGCTACGAGCAGTACTTC. Amino acid sequence: CASSLWGTGYEQYF. V usage is TRBV28 and J usage is TRBJ2-7; D call uncertain. V lost 0 bases to trimming and J lost 3 bases, with 9 bases between them. The CDR3 sequence is 14 residues long. Germline V gene lookup returns CDR1 MDHEN and CDR2 SYDVKM.

The genes are TRBV4-3 and TRBJ2-5; 7 bases agree with TRBD2. This CDR3 is built from 16 residues. The germline V gene has CDR1 LGHNA and CDR2 YSLEER. V was clipped by 1 base and J by 0 bases; unmatched bases: 5. Here the CDR3 reads CASSQVPAGYQETQYF. Here the CDR3 DNA reads TGCGCCAGCAGCCAAGTACCAGCGGGGTACCAAGAGACCCAGTACTTC.

The genes are TRBV6-5 and TRBJ2-2, with D possibly TRBD2 on 7 matching bases. CDR3 length: 16 amino acids. The V gene's germline CDR1 is MNHEY and CDR2 SVGAGI. V gave up 4 bases and J gave up 5 bases, with 17 bases separating them. The CDR3 bases are TGTGCCAGCAGTTTCGTTGCGGGGGCCCTAACCGGGGAGCTGTTTTTT. The encoded protein is CASSFVAGALTGELFF.

The V and J genes are TRBV11-2 and TRBJ1-2; the D gene is possibly TRBD1 (5 bases). CDR3 length equals 13 residues. V dropped 7 bases and J dropped 8 bases, with 17 bases sitting between them. Germline V gene data show CDR1 as SGHAT and CDR2 as FQNNGV. CDR3: CASTLELGAGYTF. The DNA of the CDR3 is TGTGCCAGCACCTTGGAATTAGGGGCGGGCTACACCTTC.

This chain uses TRBV2 with TRBJ2-7; 10 bases agree with TRBD1. Unmatched junction bases numbered 4, after V lost 3 bases and J lost 5 bases. Per germline, CDR1 SNHLY and CDR2 FYNNEI. The CDR3 has 14 amino acids. The CDR3 DNA sequence: TGTGCCAGCAGTGATGGGACAGGGGCGCACGAGCAGTACTTC. This encodes CASSDGTGAHEQYF.

V is TRBV19 and J is TRBJ2-7; D is unresolved. Germline CDR1 reads LNHDA; CDR2 reads SQIVND (reference sequence). The CDR3 runs 12 residues. V lost 5 bases to trimming and J lost 0 bases, with 5 bases between them. CDR3 DNA sequence: TGTGCCAGTAGTGCCAGCTCCTACGAGCAGTACTTC. Protein product: CASSASSYEQYF.

Ten or more counts support this clone. V is TRBV9 and J is TRBJ2-3; 13 bases fit TRBD2. The length of the CDR3 is 19 residues. After removal of 4 bases from V and 2 bases from J, the junction contained 13 bases not matched to a gene. Germline CDR1 and CDR2: SGDLS and YYNGEE. CDR3 amino acids: CASSPNLGTSGATTDTQYF. CDR3 coding DNA: TGTGCCAGCAGCCCGAATCTGGGGACTAGCGGGGCGACCACAGATACGCAGTATTTT.